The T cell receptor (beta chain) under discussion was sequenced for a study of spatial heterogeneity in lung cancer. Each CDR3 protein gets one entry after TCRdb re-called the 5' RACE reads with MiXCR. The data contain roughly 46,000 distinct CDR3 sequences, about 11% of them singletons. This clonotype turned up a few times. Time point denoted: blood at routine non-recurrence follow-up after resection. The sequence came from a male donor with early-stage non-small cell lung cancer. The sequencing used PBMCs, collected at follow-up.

In nucleotides, the CDR3 is TGTGCCAGCAGCCAAGGGTACGAGCAGTACTTC. This gives the protein CASSQGYEQYF. The chain couples TRBV3-1 to TRBJ2-7; D remains ambiguous. Looked up from germline, CDR1 is LGHDT and CDR2 is YNNKEL (reference sequence). The V end lost 1 base, the J end lost 4 bases, and 2 bases lay between the germline ends. CDR3 length equals 11 residues.